The 12 T cell receptor beta chains given below trace back to one sample, sequenced in a study of T-cell memory formation after mild COVID-19. One entry per CDR3 protein results from TCRdb running MiXCR on the 5' RACE reads. This repertoire shows about 500,000 distinct CDR3 sequences, 20% found once; its top ten account for approximately 13%. Specimen: PBMCs or a T cell subset sorted from them (not recorded which). The receptors here all came from an adult woman who had mild COVID-19 (a few samples of this study predate the infection). Cell type and time point are not known.

This clonotype has ten or more counts. This sequence joins TRBV2 and TRBJ2-3; D may be TRBD2 (6 bases). V gave up 6 bases and J gave up 1 base, with 14 bases separating them. Per germline, CDR1 SNHLY and CDR2 FYNNEI. The CDR3 loop spans 15 amino acids. The chain's CDR3 is CASSAQGGGTDTQYF. The CDR3 DNA is TGTGCCAGCAGCGCTCAGGGAGGTGGCACAGATACGCAGTATTTT.

This clonotype has just a few counts. The chain recombines TRBV15 with TRBJ2-4; weak D call: TRBD1 (6 bases). CDR3 length: 16 amino acids. CDR1 and CDR2 from the germline V gene are LNHNV and YYDKDF (reference sequence). V was shortened by 1 base and J by 2 bases, with 12 bases between the two germline ends. The CDR3 DNA is TGTGCCACCAGCAGAGGCAGGGGAGATCCCAAAAACATTCAGTACTTC. Translated, it gives CATSRGRGDPKNIQYF.

The V gene is TRBV3-1, the J gene TRBJ1-1, with 7 bases matching TRBD1. Germline lookup yields CDR1 LGHDT and CDR2 YNNKEL (reference sequence). J lost 1 base, V lost 2 bases, and 4 bases had no gene match. This CDR3 has 15 residues. The CDR3 protein is CASSQSGTENTEAFF. In DNA, the CDR3 is TGTGCCAGCAGCCAATCCGGGACAGAGAACACTGAAGCTTTCTTT.

The chain is built from TRBV30 and TRBJ2-2; unclear D gene. Germline values: CDR1 GTSNPN, CDR2 SVGIG (reference sequence). The CDR3 is 15 amino acids. V was cut by 0 bases and J by 3 bases, with 11 bases left in between. The CDR3 region has the DNA TGTGCCTGGAGTGTACCCCGCCGAGACACCGGGGAGCTGTTTTTT. As protein: CAWSVPRRDTGELFF.

This clonotype was seen more than once but under ten times. The J gene is TRBJ2-3, the V gene TRBV20-1, with D tentatively TRBD2 (7 bases). The germline gives CDR1 DFQATT, CDR2 SNEGSKA (reference sequence). V was shortened by 3 bases and J by 5 bases, with 18 bases between the two germline ends. The CDR3 covers 15 residues. CDR3 in DNA: TGCAGTGCTAGGCGCTTGACGGGGGGCCTAGATACGCAGTATTTT. It codes for CSARRLTGGLDTQYF.

The CDR3 is CASSQHPGPNSPLHF. The CDR3, as DNA: TGCGCCAGCAGCCAACATCCGGGACCCAATTCACCCCTCCACTTT. This chain joins TRBV4-1 and TRBJ1-6, with D perhaps matching TRBD1 (5 bases). The length of the CDR3 is 15 residues. Trimming shortened V by 2 bases and J by 7 bases, and 12 bases separated the two germline ends. CDR1 MGHRA and CDR2 YSYEKL come from the germline V gene.

The gene calls are TRBV9 and TRBJ2-3; D remains ambiguous. V dropped 3 bases and J dropped 0 bases, with 20 bases sitting between them. Germline lookup yields CDR1 SGDLS and CDR2 YYNGEE. The CDR3 has 18 residues. CDR3 amino acids: CASSATPRSLDSTDTQYF. Here the CDR3 DNA reads TGTGCCAGCAGCGCGACCCCCAGATCCCTGGACAGCACAGATACGCAGTATTTT.

The V call is TRBV20-1, the J call TRBJ2-3; D remains ambiguous. Germline V gene sequence: CDR1 DFQATT, CDR2 SNEGSKA (reference sequence). V lost 4 bases and J 2 bases, leaving 13 bases between the germline ends. CDR3 length: 14 amino acids. The chain's CDR3 is CSATVLSNTDTQYF. The CDR3 bases are TGCAGTGCTACGGTGCTTTCCAACACAGATACGCAGTATTTT.

This CDR3 reads CASTPSTGSDGYTF. CDR3 nucleotides: TGCGCCAGCACCCCGTCGACTGGTTCTGATGGCTACACCTTC. The V and J genes are TRBV5-1 and TRBJ1-2, with no clear D. Germline CDR1 SGHRS, CDR2 YFSETQ. V gave up 6 bases and J gave up 6 bases, with 18 bases separating them. The CDR3 extends over 14 amino acids.

The chain has TRBV9 and TRBJ2-1; a weak D match, TRBD1 (5 bases). Trimming left V 4 bases short and J 4 bases short, with 21 bases between. The CDR3 runs to 17 residues. The germline CDR1 and CDR2 sequences are SGDLS and YYNGEE. This CDR3 is CASSPSGLPGPYNEQFF. For the CDR3, the DNA is TGTGCCAGCAGCCCATCAGGGTTGCCCGGACCTTACAATGAGCAGTTCTTC.

This clonotype has just a few counts. The V gene is TRBV7-3, the J gene TRBJ2-5; TRBD2 matches at 8 bases. The CDR3 has 16 amino acids. Germline V lookup: CDR1 SGHTA, CDR2 FQGTGA. The J segment lost 2 bases and the V segment lost 2 bases, leaving 7 bases of the junction unmatched. The CDR3: CASSLGPAGVQETQYF. Written as DNA, the CDR3 is TGTGCCAGCAGCTTAGGTCCAGCGGGGGTTCAAGAGACCCAGTACTTC. Looking up the rest from reference TRBV7-3 and TRBJ2-5 gives the full variable domain: GAGVSQTPSNKVTEKGKYVELRCDPISGHTALYWYRQSLGQGPEFLIYFQGTGAADDSGLPNDRFFAVRPEGSVSTLKIQRTERGDSAVYLCASSLGPAGVQETQYFGPGTRLLVL.

The table lists this clonotype with a few counts. The chain uses TRBV4-3 and TRBJ2-3, with TRBD1 matching 8 bases. The V segment lost 3 bases and the J segment 6 bases; nucleotides outside the gene matches: 11. The germline gives CDR1 LGHNA, CDR2 YSLEER. This CDR3 is 16 amino acids long. The CDR3 here is CASSQERTGGVDTQYF. CDR3 DNA: TGCGCCAGCAGCCAGGAAAGAACAGGGGGAGTCGATACGCAGTATTTT.